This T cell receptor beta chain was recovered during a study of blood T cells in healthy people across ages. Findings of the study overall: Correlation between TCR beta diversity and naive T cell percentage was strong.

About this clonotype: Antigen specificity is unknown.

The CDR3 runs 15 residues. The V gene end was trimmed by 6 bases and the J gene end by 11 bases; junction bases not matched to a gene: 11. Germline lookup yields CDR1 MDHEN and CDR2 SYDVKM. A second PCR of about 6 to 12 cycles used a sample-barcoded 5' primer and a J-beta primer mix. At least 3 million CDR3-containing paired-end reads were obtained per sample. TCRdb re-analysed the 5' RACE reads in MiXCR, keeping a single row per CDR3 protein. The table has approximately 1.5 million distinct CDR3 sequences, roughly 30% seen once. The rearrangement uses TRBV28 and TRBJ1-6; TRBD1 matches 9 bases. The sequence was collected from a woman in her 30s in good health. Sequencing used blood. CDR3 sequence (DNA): TGTGCCAGCAGAACCTCCGGGACAGGGTACCCACCCCTCCACTTT. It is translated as CASRTSGTGYPPLHF.